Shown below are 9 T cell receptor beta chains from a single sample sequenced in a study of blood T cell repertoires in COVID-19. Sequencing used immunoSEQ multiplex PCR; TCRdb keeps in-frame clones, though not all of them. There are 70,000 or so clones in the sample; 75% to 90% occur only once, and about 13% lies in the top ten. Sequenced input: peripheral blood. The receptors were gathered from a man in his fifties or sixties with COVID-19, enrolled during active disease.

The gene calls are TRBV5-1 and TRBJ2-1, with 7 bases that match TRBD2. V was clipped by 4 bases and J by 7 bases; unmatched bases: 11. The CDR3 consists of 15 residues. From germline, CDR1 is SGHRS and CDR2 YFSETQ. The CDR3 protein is CASSAGAGPLNEQFF. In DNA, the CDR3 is TGCGCCAGCAGCGCGGGAGCGGGCCCGCTAAATGAGCAGTTCTTC.

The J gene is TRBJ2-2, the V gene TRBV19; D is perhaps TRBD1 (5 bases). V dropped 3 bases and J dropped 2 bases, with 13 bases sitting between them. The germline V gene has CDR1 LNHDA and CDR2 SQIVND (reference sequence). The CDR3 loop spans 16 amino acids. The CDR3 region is CASSIPLTENTGELFF. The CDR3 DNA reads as TGTGCCAGTAGTATCCCACTGACAGAAAACACCGGGGAGCTGTTTTTT. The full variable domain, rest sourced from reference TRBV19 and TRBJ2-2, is DGGITQSPKYLFRKEGQNVTLSCEQNLNHDAMYWYRQDPGQGLRLIYYSQIVNDFQKGDIAEGYSVSREKKESFPLTVTSAQKNPTAFYLCASSIPLTENTGELFFGEGSRLTVL.

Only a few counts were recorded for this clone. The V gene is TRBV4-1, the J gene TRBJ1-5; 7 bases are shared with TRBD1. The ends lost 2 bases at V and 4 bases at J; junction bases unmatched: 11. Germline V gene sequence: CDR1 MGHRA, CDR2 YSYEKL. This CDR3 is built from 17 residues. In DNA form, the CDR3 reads TGCGCCAGCAGCCAAACTTCCGGGACAGCGGGTAATCAGCCCCAGCATTTT. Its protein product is CASSQTSGTAGNQPQHF.

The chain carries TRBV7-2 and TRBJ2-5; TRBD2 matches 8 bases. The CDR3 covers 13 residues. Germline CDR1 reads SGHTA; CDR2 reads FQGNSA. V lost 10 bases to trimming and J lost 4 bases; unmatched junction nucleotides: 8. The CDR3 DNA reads TGTGCCACCGGACGGGGGGGCGGAGAGACCCAGTACTTC. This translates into CATGRGGGETQYF. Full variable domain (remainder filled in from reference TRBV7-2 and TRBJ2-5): GAGVSQSPSNKVTEKGKDVELRCDPISGHTALYWYRQSLGQGLEFLIYFQGNSAPDKSGLPSDRFSAERTGGSVSTLTIQRTQQEDSAVYLCATGRGGGETQYFGPGTRLLVL.

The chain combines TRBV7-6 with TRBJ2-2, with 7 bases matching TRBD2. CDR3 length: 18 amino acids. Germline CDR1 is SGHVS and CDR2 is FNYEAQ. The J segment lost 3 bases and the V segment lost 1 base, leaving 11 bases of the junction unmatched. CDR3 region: CASSLVTLRREDTGELFF. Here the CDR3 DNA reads TGTGCCAGCAGCTTAGTCACCCTAAGACGGGAGGACACCGGGGAGCTGTTTTTT.

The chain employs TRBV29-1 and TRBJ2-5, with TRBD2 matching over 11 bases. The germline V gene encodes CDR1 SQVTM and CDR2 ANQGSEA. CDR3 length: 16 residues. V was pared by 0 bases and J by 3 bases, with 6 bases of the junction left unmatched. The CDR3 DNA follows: TGCAGCGTTGAAGACTCTCCGGGACTAGCGGAAGAGACCCAGTACTTC. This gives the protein CSVEDSPGLAEETQYF.

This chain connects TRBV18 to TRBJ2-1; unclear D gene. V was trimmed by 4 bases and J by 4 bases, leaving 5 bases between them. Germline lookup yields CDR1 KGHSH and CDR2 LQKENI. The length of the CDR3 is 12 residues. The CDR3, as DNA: TGTGCCAGCTCACTCCGGTACAATGAGCAGTTCTTC. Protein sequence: CASSLRYNEQFF. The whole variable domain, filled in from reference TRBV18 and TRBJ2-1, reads NAGVMQNPRHLVRRRGQEARLRCSPMKGHSHVYWYRQLPEEGLKFMVYLQKENIIDESGMPKERFSAEFPKEGPSILRIQQVVRGDSAAYFCASSLRYNEQFFGPGTRLTVL.

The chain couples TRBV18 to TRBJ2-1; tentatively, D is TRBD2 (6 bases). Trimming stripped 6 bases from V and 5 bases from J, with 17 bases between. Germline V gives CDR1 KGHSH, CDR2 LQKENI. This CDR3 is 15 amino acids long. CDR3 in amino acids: CASSPWRGMDNEQFF. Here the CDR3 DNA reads TGTGCCAGCTCCCCGTGGAGGGGCATGGACAATGAGCAGTTCTTC.

The CDR3 nucleotides are TGTGCCAGTAGCCTCTTTGGACAGGCGGAGTCCTACGAGCAGTACTTC. Encoded protein: CASSLFGQAESYEQYF. The V and J genes are TRBV19 and TRBJ2-7; 7 bases agree with TRBD1. The CDR3 runs to 16 residues. Trimming took 6 bases from V and 1 from J; bases not matched to a gene: 12. Germline values: CDR1 LNHDA, CDR2 SQIVND (reference sequence). Full variable domain (rest looked up from reference TRBV19 and TRBJ2-7): DGGITQSPKYLFRKEGQNVTLSCEQNLNHDAMYWYRQDPGQGLRLIYYSQIVNDFQKGDIAEGYSVSREKKESFPLTVTSAQKNPTAFYLCASSLFGQAESYEQYFGPGTRLTVT.